The next 23 T cell receptor beta chains were all read from a single sample in a study of blood T cell repertoires in COVID-19. The method was immunoSEQ multiplex PCR; TCRdb's version includes in-frame clones alone and lacks a portion of them. This sample has 90,000 to 150,000 clones, with approximately 85% found just once. The sequenced sample consisted of peripheral blood. These receptors were collected from an elderly man with acute or convalescent COVID-19.

The genes are TRBV29-1 and TRBJ1-1; 10 nucleotides align to TRBD1. CDR3 size: 23 residues. V lost 6 bases to trimming and J lost 0 bases; unmatched junction nucleotides: 31. In germline, CDR1 is SQVTM, CDR2 ANQGSEA. The CDR3 nucleotides are TGCAGCGTGAACCCCTACCCCCCCCGGGACAGGGGAGGCGATGGGATCCTGAACACTGAAGCTTTCTTT. Translated, it gives CSVNPYPPRDRGGDGILNTEAFF. Full variable domain (missing parts from reference TRBV29-1 and TRBJ1-1): SAVISQKPSRDICQRGTSLTIQCQVDSQVTMMFWYRQQPGQSLTLIATANQGSEATYESGFVIDKFPISRPNLTFSTLTVSNMSPEDSSIYLCSVNPYPPRDRGGDGILNTEAFFGQGTRLTVV.

This chain uses TRBV10-2 with TRBJ1-4, with D unresolved. The germline CDR1 and CDR2 sequences are WSHSY and SAAADI. The CDR3 is 12 residues long. Between the trimmed V and J ends, which lost 8 bases and 0 bases, there was a span of 4 bases. The CDR3 coding sequence is TGCGCCAGCTTAGCAACTAATGAAAAACTGTTTTTT. It yields the protein CASLATNEKLFF.

This clone was seen just once. V gene TRBV3-1 (or the pseudogene TRBV3-2) combines with J gene TRBJ2-1, with unresolved D. The CDR3 has 15 amino acids. The V gene lost 0 bases and the J gene lost 3 bases, with 9 bases spanning the gap. Germline V gene lookup returns CDR1 LGHDT and CDR2 YNNKEL (reference sequence). CDR3 amino acids: CASSQEELYYNEQFF. Written as DNA, the CDR3 is TGTGCCAGCAGCCAAGAAGAGCTCTACTACAATGAGCAGTTCTTC.

This chain joins TRBV2 and TRBJ1-6; 12 bases map to TRBD1. This CDR3 comprises 16 residues. J lost 9 bases, V lost 5 bases, and 8 bases had no gene match. The germline V gene encodes CDR1 SNHLY and CDR2 FYNNEI. CDR3 protein: CASSQRRGQGASPLHF. The CDR3 nucleotides are TGTGCCAGCAGTCAACGCAGGGGACAGGGGGCTTCACCCCTCCACTTT.

This clone was seen only a few times. V and J are TRBV30 and TRBJ1-2; D unresolved. Germline V lookup: CDR1 GTSNPN, CDR2 SVGIG (reference sequence). Deletions cut 0 bases from V and 4 bases from J, with 15 bases between. The CDR3 is 15 residues long. Here the CDR3 reads CAWSVVGGTSYGYTF. The CDR3 region has the DNA TGTGCCTGGAGTGTGGTAGGAGGAACCTCCTATGGCTACACCTTC.

The chain links TRBV6-5 to TRBJ1-3; D unresolved. Germline loops: CDR1 MNHEY, CDR2 SVGAGI. This CDR3 is 16 amino acids long. The V and J ends lost 2 bases and 0 bases respectively, with 11 bases between them. The CDR3, as DNA: TGTGCCAGCAGTTACCCCCAGGCCAGCTCTGGAAACACCATATATTTT. It yields the protein CASSYPQASSGNTIYF.

The J gene is TRBJ2-7, the V gene TRBV19; tentatively, D is TRBD2 (5 bases). V was cut by 3 bases and J by 0 bases, with 12 bases left in between. CDR3 length equals 15 residues. Germline CDR1 is LNHDA and CDR2 is SQIVND (reference sequence). CDR3 amino acids: CASSIGGPYSYEQYF. The DNA for the CDR3 is TGTGCCAGTAGTATTGGAGGACCTTACTCCTACGAGCAGTACTTC.

The J gene is TRBJ1-2, the V gene TRBV3-1 (or the pseudogene TRBV3-2); D possibly corresponds to TRBD1 (6 bases). This CDR3 is built from 15 residues. Germline CDR1 and CDR2: LGHDT and YNNKEL (reference sequence). The V end was cut by 3 bases, the J end by 0 bases, with 11 bases between. The DNA of the CDR3 is TGTGCCAGCAGCCATCTGGGGGCGTCTAACTATGGCTACACCTTC. Translating gives CASSHLGASNYGYTF.

The chain links TRBV19 to TRBJ1-5; 7 nucleotides match TRBD1. The CDR3 loop spans 16 amino acids. V trimming: 5 bases; J trimming: 6 bases; junction bases outside the gene matches: 13. The germline CDR1 and CDR2 sequences are LNHDA and SQIVND (reference sequence). CDR3 bases: TGTGCCAGTAGTTGGGGGGCCACAGGGGCGGGTCAGCCCCAGCATTTT. This codes for CASSWGATGAGQPQHF.

The V and J genes are TRBV20-1 and TRBJ1-4, with D maybe TRBD1 (6 bases). The CDR3 has 11 residues. In germline, CDR1 is DFQATT, CDR2 SNEGSKA (reference sequence). The ends were cut back, 5 bases at V and 6 bases at J, with 7 bases in the middle. The DNA for the CDR3 is TGCAGTGCTGGACAGTATGAAAAACTGTTTTTT. Translation gives CSAGQYEKLFF.

V and J are TRBV20-1 and TRBJ2-7; possible D gene TRBD2, 6 bases. V lost 5 bases and J 3 bases, leaving 17 bases between the germline ends. There are 14 residues in the CDR3. CDR1 is DFQATT, CDR2 SNEGSKA, per germline (reference sequence). CDR3 sequence: CSARVTGLHYEQYF. The DNA for the CDR3 is TGCAGTGCTCGTGTTACGGGACTCCACTACGAGCAGTACTTC.

This chain uses TRBV5-5 with TRBJ1-5; 9 nucleotides match TRBD1. This CDR3 region has 15 residues. Germline lookup yields CDR1 SGHKS and CDR2 YYEKEE (reference sequence). V was clipped by 4 bases and J by 7 bases; unmatched bases: 9. The CDR3 DNA reads TGTGCCAGCAGCCGGGACAGGGTCGGGGGGCAGCCCCAGCATTTT. Encoded protein: CASSRDRVGGQPQHF.

The chain couples TRBV19 to TRBJ1-3; D remains ambiguous. This CDR3 has 17 amino acids. Trimming removed 6 bases from V and 0 bases from J, with 18 bases in between. Germline CDR1 is LNHDA and CDR2 is SQIVND (reference sequence). CDR3 sequence: CASRRSGGESSGNTIYF. CDR3 coding DNA: TGTGCCAGTAGGCGGAGTGGCGGGGAGAGCTCTGGAAACACCATATATTTT. The full variable domain, completed using reference TRBV19 and TRBJ1-3, is DGGITQSPKYLFRKEGQNVTLSCEQNLNHDAMYWYRQDPGQGLRLIYYSQIVNDFQKGDIAEGYSVSREKKESFPLTVTSAQKNPTAFYLCASRRSGGESSGNTIYFGEGSWLTVV.

The chain joins TRBV11-3 to TRBJ1-1; D is uncertain. The germline CDR1 and CDR2 sequences are SGHNT and YENEEA. The CDR3 loop spans 14 amino acids. V dropped 2 bases and J dropped 3 bases, with 10 bases sitting between them. The CDR3 protein is CASSLFGQDTEAFF. The CDR3 DNA sequence: TGTGCCAGCAGCTTATTCGGCCAGGACACTGAAGCTTTCTTT.

This clone came up once. V usage is TRBV30 and J usage is TRBJ2-3; 12 positions match TRBD2. This CDR3 has 16 amino acids. Germline CDR1 reads GTSNPN; CDR2 reads SVGIG (reference sequence). V dropped 1 base and J dropped 4; count of bases not matched to a gene: 6. As DNA, the CDR3 is TGTGCCTGGAGTGGAGCTAGCGGGAGGGCCTCAGATACGCAGTATTTT. As protein: CAWSGASGRASDTQYF.

The chain couples TRBV25-1 to TRBJ2-1, with D hard to call. The V gene's germline CDR1 is MGHDK and CDR2 SYGVNS. The CDR3 extends over 12 amino acids. V gave up 5 bases and J gave up 6 bases, with 8 bases separating them. The CDR3 DNA reads as TGTGCCAGCAGTCAGACTTCCAATGAGCAGTTCTTC. Its translation is CASSQTSNEQFF.

The chain links TRBV5-4 to TRBJ2-1, with TRBD1 identical over 12 bases. J was trimmed by 6 bases and V by 0 bases; bases with no gene match: 7. Germline V gene sequence: CDR1 SGHNT, CDR2 YYREEE (reference sequence). The CDR3 consists of 17 residues. The CDR3 nucleotides read TGTGCCAGCAGCTTGGCCGCGGGGACAGGGGGCGTCAATGAGCAGTTCTTC. As protein: CASSLAAGTGGVNEQFF.

The V and J genes are TRBV27 and TRBJ2-1; 9 bases align to TRBD2. Trimming took 5 bases from V and 10 from J; bases not matched to a gene: 15. Germline assignment: CDR1 MNHEY and CDR2 SMNVEV (reference sequence). The CDR3 has 16 amino acids. For the CDR3, the DNA is TGTGCCAGCAGTCCCTCCAGGGGGGCGGGAGGGCGCGAGCAGTTCTTC. Translation: CASSPSRGAGGREQFF.

This chain uses TRBV29-1 with TRBJ1-5, with a weak D call TRBD1 (6 bases). The CDR3 sequence is 14 residues long. Between the trimmed V and J ends, which lost 6 bases and 7 bases, there was a span of 19 bases. In germline, CDR1 is SQVTM, CDR2 ANQGSEA. DNA of the CDR3: TGCAGCGTGAAAGGGACAAGGGTTCGCCAGCCCCAGCATTTT. This gives the protein CSVKGTRVRQPQHF.

The V call is TRBV21-1, the J call TRBJ1-3; the table's D call TRBD1 went unverified against the DNA. TRBV21-1 is a recognized pseudogene. The CDR3 is 17 amino acids. For the CDR3, the DNA is TGTGCCAGCAGTAGTGGGACAGGAGTCATGCCTGGAAACACCATATATTTT. Its translation: CASSSGTGVMPGNTIYF.

The genes are TRBV5-1 and TRBJ1-3; tentatively, D is TRBD1 (5 bases). Germline V CDR1 and CDR2: SGHRS, YFSETQ. Between the trimmed V and J ends, which lost 4 bases and 4 bases, there was a span of 15 bases. The CDR3 contains 15 residues. CDR3 sequence: CASSRRGGQGNTIYF. CDR3 nucleotides: TGCGCCAGCAGCCGGCGGGGCGGTCAGGGAAACACCATATATTTT.

The rearrangement joins TRBV5-6 to TRBJ1-2; the D is unclear. V lost 2 bases, J lost 13 bases, and 12 bases lay in between. Per the germline V gene, CDR1 is SGHDT and CDR2 is YYEEEE. The CDR3 is made up of 11 amino acids. In DNA, the CDR3 is TGTGCCAGCAGCTTTTCTACGTGGAGCACCTTC. It translates to CASSFSTWSTF. Filled out from reference TRBV5-6 and TRBJ1-2, the complete variable domain reads DAGVTQSPTHLIKTRGQQVTLRCSPKSGHDTVSWYQQALGQGPQFIFQYYEEEERQRGNFPDRFSGHQFPNYSSELNVNALLLGDSALYLCASSFSTWSTFGSGTRLTVV.

The chain links TRBV7-2 to TRBJ2-7; maybe TRBD2 (6 bases). The germline V and J ends were trimmed by 0 bases and 2 bases, with 11 bases remaining between them. The V gene's germline CDR1 is SGHTA and CDR2 FQGNSA. The CDR3 is 15 amino acids. The CDR3 DNA follows: TGTGCCAGCAGCTTAGCTCAGGGAGGCACCTACGAGCAGTACTTC. Translation gives CASSLAQGGTYEQYF.